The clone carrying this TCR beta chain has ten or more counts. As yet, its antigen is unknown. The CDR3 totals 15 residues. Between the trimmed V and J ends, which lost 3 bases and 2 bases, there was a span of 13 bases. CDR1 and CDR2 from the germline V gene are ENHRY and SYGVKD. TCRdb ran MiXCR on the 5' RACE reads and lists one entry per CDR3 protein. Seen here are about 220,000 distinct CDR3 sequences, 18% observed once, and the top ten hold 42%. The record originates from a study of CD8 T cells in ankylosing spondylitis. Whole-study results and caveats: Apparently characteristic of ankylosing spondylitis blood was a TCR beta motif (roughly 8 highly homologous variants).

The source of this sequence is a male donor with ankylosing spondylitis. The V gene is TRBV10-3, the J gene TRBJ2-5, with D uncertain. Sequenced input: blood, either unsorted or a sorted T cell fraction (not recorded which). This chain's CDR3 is CAISDPGTNQETQYF. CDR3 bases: TGTGCCATCAGTGATCCGGGTACAAATCAAGAGACCCAGTACTTC.